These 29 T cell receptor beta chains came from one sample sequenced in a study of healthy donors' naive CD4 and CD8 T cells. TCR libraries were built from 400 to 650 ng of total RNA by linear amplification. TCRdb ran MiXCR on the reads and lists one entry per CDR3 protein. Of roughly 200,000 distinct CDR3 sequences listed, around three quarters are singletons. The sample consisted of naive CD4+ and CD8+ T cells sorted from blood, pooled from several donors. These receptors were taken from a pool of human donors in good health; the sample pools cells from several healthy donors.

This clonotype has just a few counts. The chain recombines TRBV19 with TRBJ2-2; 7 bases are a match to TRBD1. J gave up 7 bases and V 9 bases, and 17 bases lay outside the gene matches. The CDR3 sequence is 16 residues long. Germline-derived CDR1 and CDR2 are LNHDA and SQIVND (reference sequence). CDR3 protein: CASKKPGQRRNGELFF. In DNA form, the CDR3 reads TGTGCCAGCAAAAAACCGGGACAGAGGAGGAACGGGGAGCTGTTTTTT.

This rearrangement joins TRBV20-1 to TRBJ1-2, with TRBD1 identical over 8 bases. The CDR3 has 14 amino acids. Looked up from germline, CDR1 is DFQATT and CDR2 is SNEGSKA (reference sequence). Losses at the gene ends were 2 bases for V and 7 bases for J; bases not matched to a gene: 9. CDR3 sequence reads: CSARSDRGIGGYTF. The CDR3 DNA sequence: TGCAGTGCTAGATCCGACAGGGGCATCGGTGGCTACACCTTC.

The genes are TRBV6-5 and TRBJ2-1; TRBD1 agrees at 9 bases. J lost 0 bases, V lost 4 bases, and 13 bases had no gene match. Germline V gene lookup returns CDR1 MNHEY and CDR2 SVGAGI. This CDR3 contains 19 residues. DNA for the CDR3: TGTGCCAGCAGTTCTCCGGGACAGGGATCCGGGCGCTCCTACAATGAGCAGTTCTTC. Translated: CASSSPGQGSGRSYNEQFF.

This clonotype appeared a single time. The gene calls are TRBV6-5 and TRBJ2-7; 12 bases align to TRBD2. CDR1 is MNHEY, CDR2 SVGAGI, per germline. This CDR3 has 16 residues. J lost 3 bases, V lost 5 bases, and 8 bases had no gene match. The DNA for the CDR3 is TGTGCCAGCAGTGATTGGACTAGCGGGATGGTCTACGAGCAGTACTTC. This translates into CASSDWTSGMVYEQYF.

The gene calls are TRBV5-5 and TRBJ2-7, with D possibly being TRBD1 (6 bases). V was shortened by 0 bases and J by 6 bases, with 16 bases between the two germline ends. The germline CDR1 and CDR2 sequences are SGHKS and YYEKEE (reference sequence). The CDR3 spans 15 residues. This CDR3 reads CASSLAIGQIGEQYF. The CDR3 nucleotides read TGTGCCAGCAGCTTGGCCATCGGACAGATTGGCGAGCAGTACTTC.

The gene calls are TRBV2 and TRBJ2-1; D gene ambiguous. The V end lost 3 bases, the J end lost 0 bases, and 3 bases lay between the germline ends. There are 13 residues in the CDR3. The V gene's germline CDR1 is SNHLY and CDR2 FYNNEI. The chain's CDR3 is CASSETSYNEQFF. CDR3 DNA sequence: TGTGCCAGCAGTGAGACCTCCTACAATGAGCAGTTCTTC.

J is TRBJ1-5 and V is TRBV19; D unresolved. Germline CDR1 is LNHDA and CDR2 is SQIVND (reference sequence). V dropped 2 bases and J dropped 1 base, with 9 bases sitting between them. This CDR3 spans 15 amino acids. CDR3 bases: TGTGCCAGTAGTATATGGGAGGCCAGCAATCAGCCCCAGCATTTT. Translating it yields CASSIWEASNQPQHF.

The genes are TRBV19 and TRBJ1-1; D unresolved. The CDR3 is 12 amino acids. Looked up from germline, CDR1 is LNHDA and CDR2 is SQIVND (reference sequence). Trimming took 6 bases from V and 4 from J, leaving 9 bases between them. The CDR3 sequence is CASRDEVTEAFF. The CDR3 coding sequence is TGTGCCAGTAGGGATGAGGTCACTGAAGCTTTCTTT.

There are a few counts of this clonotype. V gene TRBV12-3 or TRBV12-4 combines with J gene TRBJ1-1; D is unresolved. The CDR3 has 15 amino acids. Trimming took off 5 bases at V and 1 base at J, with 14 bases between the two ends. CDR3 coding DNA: TGTGCCAGCAGTCCACAACAGTTCACGAACACTGAAGCTTTCTTT. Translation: CASSPQQFTNTEAFF.

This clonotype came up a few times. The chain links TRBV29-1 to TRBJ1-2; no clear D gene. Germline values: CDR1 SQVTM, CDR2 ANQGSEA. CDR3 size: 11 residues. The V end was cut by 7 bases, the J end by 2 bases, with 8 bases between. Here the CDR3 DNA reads TGCAGCGGCTGGGAGAACTATGGCTACACCTTC. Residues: CSGWENYGYTF.

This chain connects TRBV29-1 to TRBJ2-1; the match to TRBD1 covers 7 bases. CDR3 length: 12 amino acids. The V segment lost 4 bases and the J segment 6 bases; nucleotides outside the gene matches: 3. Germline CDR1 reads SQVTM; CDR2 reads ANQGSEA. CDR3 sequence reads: CSVVSGGNEQFF. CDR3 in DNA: TGCAGCGTTGTGTCAGGGGGCAATGAGCAGTTCTTC.

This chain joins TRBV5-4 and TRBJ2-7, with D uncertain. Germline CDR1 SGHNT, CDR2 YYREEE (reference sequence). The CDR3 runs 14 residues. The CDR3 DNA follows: TGTGTCCACGCACGCTCAGGTCTCTCCTACGAGCAGTACTTC. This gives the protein CVHARSGLSYEQYF. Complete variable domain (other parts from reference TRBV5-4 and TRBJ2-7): ETGVTQSPTHLIKTRGQQVTLRCSSQSGHNTVSWYQQALGQGPQFIFQYYREEENGRGNFPPRFSGLQFPNYSSELNVNALELDDSALYLCVHARSGLSYEQYFGPGTRLTVT.

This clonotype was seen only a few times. Here the CDR3 reads CASSPGTGSGNEQFF. For the CDR3, the DNA is TGTGCCAGCAGCCCCGGGACAGGGTCGGGGAATGAGCAGTTCTTC. This chain uses TRBV7-8 with TRBJ2-1; 9 bases agree with TRBD1. Germline CDR1 is SGHVS and CDR2 is FQNEAQ. The V gene end was trimmed by 5 bases and the J gene end by 7 bases; junction bases not matched to a gene: 9. This CDR3 is 15 amino acids long. The variable domain in full, with the rest retrieved from reference TRBV7-8 and TRBJ2-1, is GAGVSQSPRYKVAKRGQDVALRCDPISGHVSLFWYQQALGQGPEFLTYFQNEAQLDKSGLPSDRFFAERPEGSVSTLKIQRTQQEDSAVYLCASSPGTGSGNEQFFGPGTRLTVL.

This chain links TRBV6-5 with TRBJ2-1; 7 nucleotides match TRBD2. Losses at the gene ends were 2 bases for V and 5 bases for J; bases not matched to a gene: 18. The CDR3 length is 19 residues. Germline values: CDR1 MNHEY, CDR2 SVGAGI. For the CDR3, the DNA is TGTGCCAGCAGTTACGCGGGATTAAGCGGGGAAAGCGTGCACAATGAGCAGTTCTTC. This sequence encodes CASSYAGLSGESVHNEQFF.

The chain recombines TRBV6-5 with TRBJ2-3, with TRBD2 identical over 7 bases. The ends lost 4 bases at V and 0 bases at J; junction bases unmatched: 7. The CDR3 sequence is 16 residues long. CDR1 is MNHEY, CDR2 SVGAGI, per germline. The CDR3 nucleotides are TGTGCCAGCAGTTCCACCTGGCGGGGGAGCACAGATACGCAGTATTTT. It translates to CASSSTWRGSTDTQYF.

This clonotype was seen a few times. CDR3 amino acids: CASSLPGQGPQETQYF. CDR3 sequence (DNA): TGTGCCAGTAGCCTACCGGGACAGGGACCTCAAGAGACCCAGTACTTC. The chain recombines TRBV19 with TRBJ2-5, with 9 bases matching TRBD1. Germline V gene sequence: CDR1 LNHDA, CDR2 SQIVND (reference sequence). The CDR3 is 16 amino acids. After removal of 6 bases from V and 2 bases from J, the junction contained 10 bases not matched to a gene.

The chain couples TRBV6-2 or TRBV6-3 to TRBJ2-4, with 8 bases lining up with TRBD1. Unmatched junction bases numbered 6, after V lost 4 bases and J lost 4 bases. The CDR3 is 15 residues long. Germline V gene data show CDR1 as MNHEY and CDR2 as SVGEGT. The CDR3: CASSLDRVWKNIQYF. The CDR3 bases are TGTGCCAGCAGTTTGGACAGGGTATGGAAAAACATTCAGTACTTC.

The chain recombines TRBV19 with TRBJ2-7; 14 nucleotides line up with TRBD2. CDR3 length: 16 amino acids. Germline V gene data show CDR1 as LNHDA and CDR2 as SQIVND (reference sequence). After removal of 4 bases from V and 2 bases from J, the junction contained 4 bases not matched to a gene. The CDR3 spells CASSSSTSGGAYEQYF. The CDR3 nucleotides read TGTGCCAGTAGTAGTTCGACTAGCGGGGGGGCCTACGAGCAGTACTTC.

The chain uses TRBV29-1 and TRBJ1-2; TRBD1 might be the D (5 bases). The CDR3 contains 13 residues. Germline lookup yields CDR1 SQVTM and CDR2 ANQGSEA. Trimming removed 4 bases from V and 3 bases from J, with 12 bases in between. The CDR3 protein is CSVGGGLYYGYTF. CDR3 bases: TGCAGCGTTGGTGGGGGTTTGTACTATGGCTACACCTTC.

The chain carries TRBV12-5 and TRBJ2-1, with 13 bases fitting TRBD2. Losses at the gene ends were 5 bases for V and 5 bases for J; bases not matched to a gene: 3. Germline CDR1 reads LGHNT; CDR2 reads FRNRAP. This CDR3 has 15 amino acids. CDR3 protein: CASGLGLAGNNEQFF. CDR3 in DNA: TGTGCTAGTGGTCTGGGACTAGCGGGAAACAATGAGCAGTTCTTC. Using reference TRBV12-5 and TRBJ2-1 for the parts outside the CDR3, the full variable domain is DARVTQTPRHKVTEMGQEVTMRCQPILGHNTVFWYRQTMMQGLELLAYFRNRAPLDDSGMPKDRFSAEMPDATLATLKIQPSEPRDSAVYFCASGLGLAGNNEQFFGPGTRLTVL.

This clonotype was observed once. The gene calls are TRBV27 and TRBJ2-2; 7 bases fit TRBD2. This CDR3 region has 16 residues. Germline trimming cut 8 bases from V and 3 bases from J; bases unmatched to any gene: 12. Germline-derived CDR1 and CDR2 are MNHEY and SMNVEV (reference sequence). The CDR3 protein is CASAFGLAVYTGELFF. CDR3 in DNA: TGTGCCAGCGCCTTTGGGCTAGCGGTGTACACCGGGGAGCTGTTTTTT.

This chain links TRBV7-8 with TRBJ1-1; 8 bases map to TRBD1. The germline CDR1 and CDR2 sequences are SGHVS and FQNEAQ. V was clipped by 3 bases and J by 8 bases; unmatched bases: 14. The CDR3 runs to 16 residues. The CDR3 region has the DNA TGTGCCAGCAGCTTGTATTCGACAGGGGCGAGACAAGAAGCTTTCTTT. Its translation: CASSLYSTGARQEAFF.

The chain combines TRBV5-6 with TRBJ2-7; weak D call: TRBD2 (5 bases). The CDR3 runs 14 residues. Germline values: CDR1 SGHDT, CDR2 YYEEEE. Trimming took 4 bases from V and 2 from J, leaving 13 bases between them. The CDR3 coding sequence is TGTGCCAGCAGCCCTCGGACTGCCCCCTACGAGCAGTACTTC. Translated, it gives CASSPRTAPYEQYF.

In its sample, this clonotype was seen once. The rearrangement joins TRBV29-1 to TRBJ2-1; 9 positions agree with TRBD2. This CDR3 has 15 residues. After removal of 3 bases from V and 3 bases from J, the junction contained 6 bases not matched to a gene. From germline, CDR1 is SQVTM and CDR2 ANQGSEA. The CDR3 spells CSVDATSGNYNEQFF. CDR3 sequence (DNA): TGCAGCGTTGACGCGACTAGCGGAAACTACAATGAGCAGTTCTTC.

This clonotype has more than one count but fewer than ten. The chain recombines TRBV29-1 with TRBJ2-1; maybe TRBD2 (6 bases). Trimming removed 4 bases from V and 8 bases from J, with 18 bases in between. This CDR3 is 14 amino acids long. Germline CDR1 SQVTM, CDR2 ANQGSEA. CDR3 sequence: CSVGILGTGDEQFF. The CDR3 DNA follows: TGCAGCGTTGGGATCTTGGGGACGGGGGATGAGCAGTTCTTC.

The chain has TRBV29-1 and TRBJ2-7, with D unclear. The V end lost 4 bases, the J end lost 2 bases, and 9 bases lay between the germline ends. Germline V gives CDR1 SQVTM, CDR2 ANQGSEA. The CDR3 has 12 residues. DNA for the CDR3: TGCAGCGTTGTAGGGATTCCCTACGAGCAGTACTTC. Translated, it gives CSVVGIPYEQYF.

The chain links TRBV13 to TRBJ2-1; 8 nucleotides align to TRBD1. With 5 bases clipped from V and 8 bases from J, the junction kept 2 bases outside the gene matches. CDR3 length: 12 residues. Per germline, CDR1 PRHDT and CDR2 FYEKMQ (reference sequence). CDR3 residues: CASSGQGYEQFF. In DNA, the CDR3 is TGTGCCAGCAGCGGACAGGGATATGAGCAGTTCTTC.

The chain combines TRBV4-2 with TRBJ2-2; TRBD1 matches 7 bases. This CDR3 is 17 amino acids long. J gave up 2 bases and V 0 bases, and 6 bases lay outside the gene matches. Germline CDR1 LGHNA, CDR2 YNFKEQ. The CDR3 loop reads CASSQEGQGDNTGELFF. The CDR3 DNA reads TGTGCCAGCAGCCAAGAGGGGCAGGGGGATAACACCGGGGAGCTGTTTTTT.

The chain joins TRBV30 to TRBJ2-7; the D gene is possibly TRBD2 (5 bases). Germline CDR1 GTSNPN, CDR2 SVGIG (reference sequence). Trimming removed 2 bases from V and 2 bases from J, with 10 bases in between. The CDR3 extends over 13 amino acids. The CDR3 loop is CAWSYGITYEQYF. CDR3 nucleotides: TGTGCCTGGAGTTACGGGATTACCTACGAGCAGTACTTC.